The 21 T cell receptor beta chains below come from one sample, sequenced in a study of control samples from healthy donors and cancer patients. The repertoire was sequenced with immunoSEQ multiplex PCR; TCRdb's copy has only in-frame clones and lacks some. The table has under 450,000 clones, 90% seen once. Sequencing was performed on PBMCs. The receptors were gathered from a man aged 40-50 years with head and neck cancer.

The chain links TRBV5-1 to TRBJ2-2; D is unclear. Trimming shortened V by 0 bases and J by 5 bases, and 11 bases separated the two germline ends. Germline V gene data show CDR1 as SGHRS and CDR2 as YFSETQ. The CDR3 totals 15 residues. CDR3 residues: CASSLGAFATGELFF. DNA of the CDR3: TGCGCCAGCAGCTTGGGCGCGTTTGCTACCGGGGAGCTGTTTTTT.

V usage is TRBV7-6 and J usage is TRBJ1-1, with D unresolved. Germline V gives CDR1 SGHVS, CDR2 FNYEAQ. The V end was cut by 5 bases, the J end by 5 bases, with 6 bases between. The CDR3 totals 11 residues. CDR3 nucleotide sequence: TGTGCCAGCAGCACCGGGACTGAAGCTTTCTTT. This translates into CASSTGTEAFF.

V gene TRBV9 combines with J gene TRBJ1-4; D call uncertain. This CDR3 is built from 16 residues. Germline CDR1 and CDR2: SGDLS and YYNGEE. V was pared by 0 bases and J by 0 bases, with 9 bases between. The CDR3 region has the DNA TGTGCCAGCAGCGTAGCCCCAGAAGCAACTAATGAAAAACTGTTTTTT. This encodes CASSVAPEATNEKLFF.

The chain uses TRBV10-3 and TRBJ2-5, with D hard to call. The V gene's germline CDR1 is ENHRY and CDR2 SYGVKD. V dropped 2 bases and J dropped 5 bases, with 9 bases sitting between them. This CDR3 spans 13 amino acids. The CDR3 here is CAISEEGVETQYF. In DNA, the CDR3 is TGTGCCATCAGTGAGGAAGGCGTGGAGACCCAGTACTTC.

This clone was found once. This chain connects TRBV7-2 to TRBJ1-4, with TRBD1 as a possible D gene (6 bases). Germline V gene sequence: CDR1 SGHTA, CDR2 FQGNSA. Deletions cut 0 bases from V and 3 bases from J, with 11 bases between. This CDR3 is built from 16 residues. This CDR3 reads CASSLARGAPNEKLFF. The CDR3 bases are TGTGCCAGCAGCTTAGCGCGGGGGGCACCTAATGAAAAACTGTTTTTT.

This chain links TRBV7-9 with TRBJ2-7, with 7 bases matching TRBD1. Germline V CDR1 and CDR2: SEHNR, FQNEAQ (reference sequence). The CDR3 consists of 14 residues. V lost 5 bases, J lost 8 bases, and 12 bases stayed unmatched. The CDR3 region is CASSTFTQGLQQYF. The CDR3 DNA is TGTGCCAGCAGCACCTTTACACAGGGGCTTCAGCAGTACTTC.

The V gene is TRBV5-4, the J gene TRBJ2-7; D perhaps matches TRBD1 (6 bases). V lost 9 bases, J lost 6 bases, and 19 bases lay in between. The CDR3 totals 13 residues. Germline loops: CDR1 SGHNT, CDR2 YYREEE (reference sequence). CDR3 DNA: TGTGCCACCAGGGGACAACAGGGTCCCGAGCAGTACTTC. Translated: CATRGQQGPEQYF.

This sequence joins TRBV6-5 and TRBJ1-1; TRBD1 might be the D (5 bases). Germline V gives CDR1 MNHEY, CDR2 SVGAGI. Trimming removed 0 bases from V and 5 bases from J, with 13 bases in between. The CDR3 loop spans 15 amino acids. DNA for the CDR3: TGTGCCAGCAGTTACTCCCGGGGCGGTGAAACTGAAGCTTTCTTT. It specifies CASSYSRGGETEAFF.

The rearrangement joins TRBV5-8 to TRBJ1-1; D remains ambiguous. Between the trimmed V and J ends, which lost 2 bases and 11 bases, there was a span of 13 bases. Germline lookup yields CDR1 SGHTS and CDR2 YDEGEE. The CDR3 length is 12 residues. CDR3 residues: CASSFVHYSAFF. As DNA, the CDR3 is TGTGCCAGCAGCTTTGTCCATTATTCCGCTTTCTTT.

The CDR3 sequence: CASSTDRGHTEAFF. In DNA, the CDR3 is TGTGCCAGCAGTACAGACAGGGGACACACTGAAGCTTTCTTT. The chain uses TRBV2 and TRBJ1-1; TRBD1 aligns across 8 bases. From germline, CDR1 is SNHLY and CDR2 FYNNEI. V lost 5 bases, J lost 3 bases, and 5 bases stayed unmatched. The CDR3 length is 14 residues.

The chain recombines TRBV27 with TRBJ2-7, with 9 bases aligning to TRBD2. V was pared by 2 bases and J by 3 bases, with 5 bases of the junction left unmatched. Germline assignment: CDR1 MNHEY and CDR2 SMNVEV (reference sequence). The CDR3 length is 15 residues. CDR3: CASSLVPSGIYEQYF. As DNA, the CDR3 is TGTGCCAGCAGTTTAGTCCCTAGCGGGATCTACGAGCAGTACTTC.

Notes on this clone: One junction end disagrees with the germline gene, perhaps due to a read error. The chain recombines TRBV18 with TRBJ1-1; TRBD1 agrees at 8 bases. The CDR3 has 13 residues. From germline, CDR1 is KGHSH and CDR2 LQKENI. The CDR3 DNA reads TGTGCCAGCTCGCCACAGGGGGTGAGTGAAGCTTTCTTT. Residues: CASSPQGVSEAFF.

The chain carries TRBV3-1 (or the pseudogene TRBV3-2) and TRBJ2-7; the D is unclear. V lost 1 base and J lost 2, with 21 bases in between. There are 18 residues in the CDR3. The germline CDR1 and CDR2 sequences are LGHDT and YNNKEL (reference sequence). CDR3 in amino acids: CASSQVLVSSGNPYEQYF. CDR3 nucleotide sequence: TGTGCCAGCAGCCAAGTTTTGGTTTCCTCTGGGAACCCCTACGAGCAGTACTTC.

This clone was seen once. The chain is built from TRBV7-2 and TRBJ2-6, with D unresolved. The V end was cut by 1 base, the J end by 0 bases, with 4 bases between. The CDR3 is 15 amino acids. Germline V gives CDR1 SGHTA, CDR2 FQGNSA. CDR3 DNA sequence: TGTGCCAGCAGCTTAGACAACTCTGGGGCCAACGTCCTGACTTTC. It yields the protein CASSLDNSGANVLTF.

In regard to this clone: Within the sample, other DNA sequences also encode this same CDR3. V usage is TRBV9 and J usage is TRBJ1-2; tentative D call: TRBD1 (6 bases). Per germline, CDR1 SGDLS and CDR2 YYNGEE. The CDR3 totals 13 residues. V dropped 2 bases and J dropped 5 bases, with 10 bases sitting between them. For the CDR3, the DNA is TGTGCCAGCAGCGTCCAGGGGTCTTATGGCTACACCTTC. It specifies CASSVQGSYGYTF.

The V call is TRBV2, the J call TRBJ1-4; 8 nucleotides agree with TRBD1. The CDR3 length is 14 residues. The junction had 11 bases not matched to a gene; V was cut back by 6 bases and J by 11 bases. The germline V gene has CDR1 SNHLY and CDR2 FYNNEI. The CDR3 is CASRKGVDRGKLFF. In DNA form, the CDR3 reads TGTGCCAGCAGGAAGGGGGTCGACAGGGGTAAACTGTTTTTT. Together with reference TRBV2 and TRBJ1-4, the CDR3 gives the full variable domain: EPEVTQTPSHQVTQMGQEVILRCVPISNHLYFYWYRQILGQKVEFLVSFYNNEISEKSEIFDDQFSVERPDGSNFTLKIRSTKLEDSAMYFCASRKGVDRGKLFFGSGTQLSVL.

The V and J genes are TRBV5-1 and TRBJ1-1; TRBD1 agrees at 10 bases. With V trimmed by 0 bases and J by 1 base, 3 bases remained unmatched. CDR1 and CDR2 from the germline V gene are SGHRS and YFSETQ. There are 16 residues in the CDR3. DNA of the CDR3: TGCGCCAGCAGCTTGGGACAGGGGGCGGGGAACACTGAAGCTTTCTTT. Its protein is CASSLGQGAGNTEAFF.

The chain combines TRBV30 with TRBJ2-1, with 8 bases fitting TRBD2. The CDR3 sequence is 14 residues long. Trimming took 3 bases from V and 1 from J; bases not matched to a gene: 2. Germline lookup yields CDR1 GTSNPN and CDR2 SVGIG (reference sequence). CDR3 sequence reads: CAWRGGRSYNEQFF. The CDR3 region has the DNA TGTGCCTGGAGGGGCGGGAGGTCCTACAATGAGCAGTTCTTC.

The chain links TRBV15 to TRBJ1-1; D not resolved. From germline, CDR1 is LNHNV and CDR2 YYDKDF (reference sequence). This CDR3 has 14 amino acids. The V and J ends lost 5 bases and 0 bases respectively, with 10 bases between them. CDR3 protein: CATSPTYMNTEAFF. The CDR3 region has the DNA TGTGCCACCAGCCCGACATACATGAACACTGAAGCTTTCTTT.

This clone was observed a single time. The chain is built from TRBV6-5 and TRBJ2-7, with a possible D match to TRBD1 (5 bases). CDR1 is MNHEY, CDR2 SVGAGI, per germline. V lost 9 bases to trimming and J lost 4 bases, with 19 bases between them. There are 14 residues in the CDR3. CDR3 amino acids: CASRGQTATYEQYF. The CDR3 DNA follows: TGTGCCAGTAGGGGCCAGACAGCCACATACGAGCAGTACTTC.

The chain links TRBV5-6 to TRBJ1-2; D is perhaps TRBD1 (6 bases). The V end lost 3 bases, the J end lost 3 bases, and 15 bases lay between the germline ends. The CDR3 spans 15 residues. CDR1 is SGHDT, CDR2 YYEEEE, per germline. The CDR3 here is CASSSLGGGDYGYTF. CDR3 DNA: TGTGCCAGCAGCTCCCTGGGGGGCGGGGACTATGGCTACACCTTC.